The 14 T cell receptor beta chains given below trace back to one sample, sequenced in a study of lymphopenia after photon versus proton radiotherapy. The table came from immunoSEQ multiplex PCR; TCRdb's copy has only in-frame clones and leaves some out. The data contain some 76,000 clones, just under 95% of them singletons. Sequences were derived from peripheral blood, sampled from a patient treated with photon-based radiotherapy. These receptor sequences come from a woman aged 35 to 49 with cholangiocarcinoma.

The chain combines TRBV10-2 with TRBJ1-1; TRBD1 agrees at 7 bases. This CDR3 contains 16 residues. Trimming cost V 6 bases and J 5 bases; bases outside gene matches: 15. Germline V gene lookup returns CDR1 WSHSY and CDR2 SAAADI. The CDR3 sequence is CASSRRTGLQGTEAFF. CDR3 sequence (DNA): TGCGCCAGCAGCCGTCGGACAGGTCTTCAGGGGACTGAAGCTTTCTTT.

The V call is TRBV25-1, the J call TRBJ2-1, with 7 bases lining up with TRBD2. The CDR3 runs 16 residues. CDR1 MGHDK and CDR2 SYGVNS come from the germline V gene. V was clipped by 6 bases and J by 2 bases; unmatched bases: 10. The CDR3 sequence is CASSSRAGVTYNEQFF. The CDR3 nucleotides read TGTGCCAGCAGCTCCCGGGCGGGAGTGACCTACAATGAGCAGTTCTTC.

The chain is built from TRBV5-1 and TRBJ2-5, with a tentative D call TRBD2 (7 bases). The CDR3 has 16 residues. V dropped 4 bases and J dropped 2 bases, with 18 bases sitting between them. The germline V gene has CDR1 SGHRS and CDR2 YFSETQ. CDR3 loop: CASSPLTGGQQETQYF. Here the CDR3 DNA reads TGCGCCAGCAGCCCACTGACGGGGGGCCAACAAGAGACCCAGTACTTC.

The chain joins TRBV9 to TRBJ2-7; TRBD2 matches 7 bases. CDR1 and CDR2 from the germline V gene are SGDLS and YYNGEE. CDR3 length: 15 amino acids. The trim removed 0 bases at V and 3 bases at J, leaving 6 bases unmatched. CDR3 sequence: CASSVGSGPNYEQYF. The CDR3 DNA reads as TGTGCCAGCAGCGTAGGTAGCGGGCCGAACTACGAGCAGTACTTC. Combining the CDR3 with reference TRBV9 and TRBJ2-7 gives the whole variable domain DSGVTQTPKHLITATGQRVTLRCSPRSGDLSVYWYQQSLDQGLQFLIQYYNGEERAKGNILERFSAQQFPDLHSELNLSSLELGDSALYFCASSVGSGPNYEQYFGPGTRLTVT.

The chain joins TRBV23-1 to TRBJ1-6; TRBD1 might be the D (5 bases). TRBV23-1 belongs to the ORF category, with a function that is uncertain. V was shortened by 6 bases and J by 0 bases, with 12 bases between the two germline ends. CDR3 length equals 16 residues. The CDR3 sequence: CASSPAGGSYNSPLHF. The CDR3 DNA reads as TGCGCCAGCAGCCCGGCCGGGGGCTCCTATAATTCACCCCTCCACTTT.

This chain links TRBV28 with TRBJ1-4; TRBD1 agrees at 10 bases. The CDR3 consists of 15 residues. Unmatched junction bases numbered 7, after V lost 5 bases and J lost 7 bases. CDR1 MDHEN and CDR2 SYDVKM come from the germline V gene. CDR3 DNA: TGTGCCAGCAGTCTAGACAGGGGGCACGGTGAAAAACTGTTTTTT. Its translation is CASSLDRGHGEKLFF.

This chain links TRBV6-5 with TRBJ2-7; no definite D call. The germline V and J ends were trimmed by 0 bases and 3 bases, with 6 bases remaining between them. There are 13 residues in the CDR3. The germline gives CDR1 MNHEY, CDR2 SVGAGI. CDR3 DNA: TGTGCCAGCAGTTACTCGAGTAGCTACGAGCAGTACTTC. Its translation: CASSYSSSYEQYF.

This clone was observed a few times. The chain has TRBV15 and TRBJ1-1; D gene unclear. Germline CDR1 and CDR2: LNHNV and YYDKDF (reference sequence). This CDR3 spans 16 amino acids. V lost 0 bases, J lost 0 bases, and 11 bases lay in between. The CDR3 region has the DNA TGTGCCACCAGCAGAGATGGGAGGTTGATGAACACTGAAGCTTTCTTT. This translates into CATSRDGRLMNTEAFF.

This sequence joins TRBV27 and TRBJ1-5, with a weak D call TRBD1 (6 bases). V lost 3 bases and J 3 bases, leaving 9 bases between the germline ends. CDR3 length: 14 residues. In germline, CDR1 is MNHEY, CDR2 SMNVEV (reference sequence). CDR3 sequence reads: CASSFQGSNQPQHF. The CDR3 DNA reads TGTGCCAGCAGTTTTCAGGGGTCCAATCAGCCCCAGCATTTT.

The chain links TRBV5-1 to TRBJ1-5; tentatively, D is TRBD1 (6 bases). Germline CDR1 and CDR2: SGHRS and YFSETQ. CDR3 length: 14 residues. V shed 4 bases and J shed 6 bases, with 14 bases lying between them. CDR3 bases: TGCGCCAGCAGCATGTCAGGGGACTCTCAGCCCCAGCATTTT. Its protein product is CASSMSGDSQPQHF.

The V and J genes are TRBV9 and TRBJ2-1; no clear D gene. Trimming left V 0 bases short and J 2 bases short, with 6 bases between. Germline CDR1 and CDR2: SGDLS and YYNGEE. CDR3 length: 14 residues. CDR3 sequence (DNA): TGTGCCAGCAGCGTAGGTGGCACCTACAATGAGCAGTTCTTC. It specifies CASSVGGTYNEQFF.

The rearrangement joins TRBV10-3 to TRBJ1-2; no reliable D call. The germline gives CDR1 ENHRY, CDR2 SYGVKD. With 0 bases removed from V and 4 bases from J, the gap between germline ends came to 9 bases. The CDR3 has 14 residues. The CDR3 coding sequence is TGTGCCATCAGTGAGTCGAATGAAGGCTATGGCTACACCTTC. Its protein is CAISESNEGYGYTF.

The rearrangement links TRBV7-9 to TRBJ2-7; either TRBD1 or TRBD2 may fit D (6 bases each). Germline V gives CDR1 SEHNR, CDR2 FQNEAQ (reference sequence). Trimming shortened V by 5 bases and J by 1 base, and 18 bases separated the two germline ends. The CDR3 consists of 16 residues. CDR3 DNA: TGTGCCAGCAGCGGAGAGGGGGGAATGAGGTCCTACGAGCAGTACTTC. As protein: CASSGEGGMRSYEQYF.

The chain couples TRBV7-6 to TRBJ2-7, with 8 bases matching TRBD1. V shed 5 bases, J shed 6 bases, and the junction held 3 bases outside the gene matches. This CDR3 contains 12 residues. The germline V gene has CDR1 SGHVS and CDR2 FNYEAQ. CDR3 loop: CASSTTGGEQYF. CDR3 nucleotide sequence: TGTGCCAGCAGCACTACAGGGGGCGAGCAGTACTTC.